The rows below give T cell receptor beta chains drawn from one sample of a study of blood T cells in healthy people across ages. Using its own MiXCR run on the 5' RACE reads, TCRdb lists one record per CDR3 protein. The table includes roughly 680,000 distinct CDR3 sequences, under 25% detected once. Input material: blood. All receptors derive from a man in his 70s in good health. Both conserved end residues are part of each CDR3. D genes are given only for firm matches. Size tells how often a clone was seen (once, few, many) or the class of an expanded clone, and some rows leave it out.

j_call	clone_size	v_call	d_call	cdr3_aa	cdr3_nt
TRBJ2-4	NA	TRBV20-1	TRBD2	CSAPPGLADKAKNIQYF	TGCAGTGCTCCACCGGGACTAGCGGACAAAGCCAAAAACATTCAGTACTTC
TRBJ2-7	few	TRBV19	NA	CASSAGTVTLYEQYF	TGTGCCAGTAGCGCCGGGACGGTGACTCTCTACGAGCAGTACTTC
TRBJ2-1	few	TRBV20-1	TRBD2	CSAREPGGPNNEQFF	TGCAGTGCTAGAGAACCGGGAGGGCCCAACAATGAGCAGTTCTTC
TRBJ1-5	NA	TRBV2	NA	CASRFDRSSNQPQHF	TGTGCCAGCAGATTTGACAGGAGTAGCAATCAGCCCCAGCATTTT
TRBJ1-1	few	TRBV3-1	NA	CASSQDQGLNTEAFF	TGTGCCAGCAGCCAAGATCAGGGTTTAAACACTGAAGCTTTCTTT
TRBJ2-5	few	TRBV14	NA	CASSPTTASGETQYF	TGTGCCAGCAGCCCCACGACCGCGTCCGGAGAGACCCAGTACTTC
TRBJ2-5	NA	TRBV18	NA	CASPLQETQYF	TGTGCCAGCCCACTCCAAGAGACCCAGTACTTC
TRBJ2-1	NA	TRBV29-1	NA	CSGRPQEYNEQFF	TGCAGCGGCCGCCCTCAGGAATACAATGAGCAGTTCTTC
TRBJ2-3	NA	TRBV12-3/TRBV12-4	TRBD2	CASSLLAGVSTDTQYF	TGTGCCAGCAGTTTGCTAGCGGGAGTGAGCACAGATACGCAGTATTTT
TRBJ2-1	many	TRBV12-3/TRBV12-4	NA	CASSSGSEQFF	TGTGCCAGCAGCTCCGGTTCTGAGCAGTTCTTC
TRBJ2-7	few	TRBV6-6	NA	CASSYSIQTSSYEQYF	TGTGCCAGCAGTTACTCGATTCAGACTAGCTCCTACGAGCAGTACTTC
TRBJ2-3	NA	TRBV5-1	TRBD1	CASSRGQGLTDTQYF	TGCGCCAGCAGCCGCGGACAGGGACTCACAGATACGCAGTATTTT
TRBJ2-7	few	TRBV5-4	TRBD1	CASSLNPGTGGYEQYF	TGTGCCAGCAGCTTGAATCCGGGGACAGGGGGCTACGAGCAGTACTTC
TRBJ2-3	few	TRBV10-3	NA	CATDGLEGRTDTQYF	TGTGCCACCGATGGACTCGAAGGTCGCACAGATACGCAGTATTTT
TRBJ2-1	few	TRBV12-3/TRBV12-4	NA	CASSVGPFGPNEQFF	TGTGCCAGCAGTGTGGGACCTTTTGGCCCGAATGAGCAGTTCTTC